Listed below are T cell receptor beta chains from one sample, sequenced in a study of cytomegalovirus exposure and HLA in healthy donors. TCRdb's table, derived via immunoSEQ multiplex PCR, lists solely in-frame clones and lacks some. The sample includes roughly 200,000 clones, roughly 77% seen only once; the top ten take 1.2%. The sequencing input was PBMCs. The receptors here all came from a woman aged 25 to 39 in good health and CMV-seronegative. Each CDR3 is given with its conserved first and last residue. D genes are given only for firm matches. For some rows the clone size is stated as once, few or many, or as a class when expanded; others skip it.

V gene: TRBV7-8; clone size: -; D gene: TRBD1; J gene: TRBJ1-5; CDR3 protein: CASSQQGAKQPQHF; CDR3 DNA: TGTGCCAGCAGCCAACAGGGGGCTAAACAGCCCCAGCATTTT
V gene: TRBV5-1; clone size: few; D gene: -; J gene: TRBJ2-7; CDR3 protein: CASSMSRSEYLSSYEQYF; CDR3 DNA: TGCGCCAGCAGCATGAGCAGGTCGGAATACTTAAGCTCCTACGAGCAGTACTTC
V gene: TRBV11-3; clone size: -; D gene: TRBD1; J gene: TRBJ2-1; CDR3 protein: CASSLGQGTEEQFF; CDR3 DNA: TGTGCCAGCAGCTTGGGACAGGGGACAGAAGAGCAGTTCTTC
V gene: TRBV6-6; clone size: -; D gene: -; J gene: TRBJ2-5; CDR3 protein: CASSFGQLQETQYF; CDR3 DNA: TGTGCCAGCAGTTTTGGGCAGCTCCAAGAGACCCAGTACTTC
V gene: TRBV5-1; clone size: -; D gene: TRBD1; J gene: TRBJ2-5; CDR3 protein: CASSSTGTVQETQYF; CDR3 DNA: TGCGCCAGCAGCTCTACCGGGACAGTACAAGAGACCCAGTACTTC
V gene: TRBV6-5; clone size: -; D gene: -; J gene: TRBJ1-2; CDR3 protein: CASSYLSNYGYTF; CDR3 DNA: TGTGCCAGCAGTTACCTCTCGAACTATGGCTACACCTTC
V gene: TRBV19; clone size: -; D gene: TRBD2; J gene: TRBJ2-3; CDR3 protein: CASSIRSGGNTDTQYF; CDR3 DNA: TGTGCCAGTAGTATCCGTAGCGGGGGGAACACAGATACGCAGTATTTT
V gene: TRBV30; clone size: -; D gene: TRBD2; J gene: TRBJ2-2; CDR3 protein: CAWSPGLAGQVYTGELFF; CDR3 DNA: TGTGCCTGGAGTCCGGGACTAGCGGGCCAAGTGTACACCGGGGAGCTGTTTTTT
V gene: TRBV11-2; clone size: -; D gene: -; J gene: TRBJ2-7; CDR3 protein: CASSLARYYEQYF; CDR3 DNA: TGTGCCAGCAGCTTAGCCAGATACTACGAGCAGTACTTC
V gene: TRBV30; clone size: many; D gene: -; J gene: TRBJ1-1; CDR3 protein: CAWSRGPVTEAFF; CDR3 DNA: TGTGCCTGGAGTAGGGGTCCGGTCACTGAAGCTTTCTTT
V gene: TRBV19; clone size: -; D gene: TRBD1; J gene: TRBJ1-6; CDR3 protein: CASTLGQAGNSPLHF; CDR3 DNA: TGTGCCAGTACCCTGGGACAGGCCGGGAATTCACCCCTCCACTTT
V gene: TRBV5-6; clone size: -; D gene: TRBD2; J gene: TRBJ2-7; CDR3 protein: CASSQRLASSYEQYF; CDR3 DNA: TGTGCCAGCAGCCAACGACTAGCGTCCTCCTACGAGCAGTACTTC
V gene: TRBV6-1; clone size: -; D gene: -; J gene: TRBJ1-4; CDR3 protein: CASSEALQGNEKLFF; CDR3 DNA: TGTGCCAGCAGTGAAGCGCTCCAGGGTAATGAAAAACTGTTTTTT
V gene: TRBV2; clone size: -; D gene: TRBD2; J gene: TRBJ2-5; CDR3 protein: CASSPMGGETQYF; CDR3 DNA: TGTGCCAGCAGTCCGATGGGGGGGGAGACCCAGTACTTC
V gene: TRBV7-3; clone size: -; D gene: -; J gene: TRBJ1-1; CDR3 protein: CASGEGSNTEAFF; CDR3 DNA: TGTGCCAGCGGCGAGGGATCTAACACTGAAGCTTTCTTT
V gene: TRBV6-1; clone size: -; D gene: TRBD1; J gene: TRBJ1-5; CDR3 protein: CASTTGVPQPQHF; CDR3 DNA: TGTGCCAGCACCACAGGGGTCCCTCAGCCCCAGCATTTT
V gene: TRBV11-3; clone size: -; D gene: -; J gene: TRBJ2-7; CDR3 protein: CASSFVGGEQYF; CDR3 DNA: TGTGCCAGCAGCTTTGTAGGAGGCGAGCAGTACTTC
V gene: TRBV29-1; clone size: once; D gene: -; J gene: TRBJ2-3; CDR3 protein: CSGDKQGGNTDTQYF; CDR3 DNA: TGCAGCGGAGACAAACAGGGGGGGAACACAGATACGCAGTATTTT
V gene: TRBV9; clone size: -; D gene: TRBD1; J gene: TRBJ1-6; CDR3 protein: CASSVGGQGEYNSPLHF; CDR3 DNA: TGTGCCAGCAGCGTAGGAGGGCAGGGGGAATATAATTCACCCCTCCACTTT
V gene: TRBV28; clone size: -; D gene: -; J gene: TRBJ1-6; CDR3 protein: CASTLGRRPLHF; CDR3 DNA: TGTGCCAGCACTCTCGGGAGGCGACCCCTCCACTTT
V gene: TRBV7-9; clone size: -; D gene: -; J gene: TRBJ1-6; CDR3 protein: CASSLVLGAGSPLHF; CDR3 DNA: TGTGCCAGCAGCTTAGTGTTAGGGGCCGGGTCACCCCTCCACTTT
V gene: TRBV6-1; clone size: many; D gene: -; J gene: TRBJ2-3; CDR3 protein: CASREAGQKGDTQYF; CDR3 DNA: TGTGCCAGCAGGGAAGCGGGACAGAAAGGAGATACGCAGTATTTT
V gene: TRBV30; clone size: -; D gene: -; J gene: TRBJ1-2; CDR3 protein: CVSREQGEYGYTF; CDR3 DNA: TGTGTATCCCGGGAACAGGGTGAATATGGCTACACCTTC
V gene: TRBV2; clone size: -; D gene: TRBD1; J gene: TRBJ2-5; CDR3 protein: CASSLGAGGETQYF; CDR3 DNA: TGTGCCAGCAGCCTAGGGGCAGGGGGAGAGACCCAGTACTTC
V gene: TRBV28; clone size: -; D gene: -; J gene: TRBJ2-7; CDR3 protein: CASTSPLRGQYF; CDR3 DNA: TGTGCCAGCACCTCACCACTTCGGGGGCAGTACTTC